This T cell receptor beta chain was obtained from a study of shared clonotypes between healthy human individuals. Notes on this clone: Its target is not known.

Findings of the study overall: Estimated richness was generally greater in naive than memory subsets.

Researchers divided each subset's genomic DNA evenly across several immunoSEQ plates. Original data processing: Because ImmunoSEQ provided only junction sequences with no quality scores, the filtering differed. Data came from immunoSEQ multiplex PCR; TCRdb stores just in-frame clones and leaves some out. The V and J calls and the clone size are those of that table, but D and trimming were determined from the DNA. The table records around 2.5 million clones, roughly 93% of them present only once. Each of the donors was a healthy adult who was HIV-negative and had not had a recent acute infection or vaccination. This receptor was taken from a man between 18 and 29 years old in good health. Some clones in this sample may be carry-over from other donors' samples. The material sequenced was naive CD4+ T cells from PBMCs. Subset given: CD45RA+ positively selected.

CDR3 region: CASSASDRGDTQYF. CDR3 in DNA: TGTGCCAGCAGCGCCTCGGACAGGGGGGATACGCAGTATTTT. The chain links TRBV7-6 to TRBJ2-3; 10 bases are a match to TRBD1. The germline V gene encodes CDR1 SGHVS and CDR2 FNYEAQ. Losses at the gene ends were 5 bases for V and 6 bases for J; bases not matched to a gene: 5. The CDR3 has 14 amino acids. The full variable domain, its missing parts supplied by reference TRBV7-6 and TRBJ2-3, is GAGVSQSPRYKVTKRGQDVALRCDPISGHVSLYWYRQALGQGPEFLTYFNYEAQQDKSGLPNDRFSAERPEGSISTLTIQRTEQRDSAMYRCASSASDRGDTQYFGPGTRLTVL.